A single sample gave rise to the 6 T cell receptor beta chains below, sequenced in a study of beta chain features in type 1 diabetes. The investigators reverse transcribed all of the isolated RNA, so they sequenced expressed TCRB transcripts. The method was immunoSEQ multiplex PCR; TCRdb's version includes in-frame clones alone and lacks a portion of them. The table records some 160,000 clones, 9% to 10% of them present only once. Study observations and caveats: All four CD4+ subsets of Type 1 diabetes patients contained TCRB CDR3s that were moderately but significantly shorter.

Their antigens remain unidentified. Source material: central memory CD4+ T cells from blood. Receptors originate from a young woman with type 1 diabetes.

The chain joins TRBV27 to TRBJ1-5; no reliable D call. Germline V lookup: CDR1 MNHEY, CDR2 SMNVEV (reference sequence). V lost 2 bases to trimming and J lost 7 bases, with 15 bases between them. This CDR3 is built from 15 residues. CDR3 sequence (DNA): TGTGCCAGCAGTTTAAGTCGCCGCGGTCTCCAGCCCCAGCATTTT. Amino acids: CASSLSRRGLQPQHF.

This sequence joins TRBV27 and TRBJ2-7; D might be TRBD2 (5 bases). CDR1 MNHEY and CDR2 SMNVEV come from the germline V gene (reference sequence). CDR3 length: 15 amino acids. V lost 3 bases and J lost 0, with 12 bases in between. The CDR3 DNA is TGTGCCAGCAGTTTGCTAGCTGCTTTCTCCTACGAGCAGTACTTC. Residues: CASSLLAAFSYEQYF.

There are many counts of this clone. This chain uses TRBV28 with TRBJ2-5; 7 bases agree with TRBD2. V shed 4 bases and J 5 bases; nucleotides not matched to a gene: 7. The CDR3 sequence is 14 residues long. CDR1 and CDR2 (germline): MDHEN, SYDVKM. The CDR3 DNA reads as TGTGCCAGCAGTTACCAGCGGGGTGGGGAGACCCAGTACTTC. This gives the protein CASSYQRGGETQYF. The variable domain in full, completed from reference TRBV28 and TRBJ2-5, reads DVKVTQSSRYLVKRTGEKVFLECVQDMDHENMFWYRQDPGLGLRLIYFSYDVKMKEKGDIPEGYSVSREKKERFSLILESASTNQTSMYLCASSYQRGGETQYFGPGTRLLVL.

This clone has only a few counts. The CDR3 sequence: CASRSSGISSYNEQFF. CDR3 in DNA: TGTGCCAGCAGATCCAGCGGGATCAGCTCCTACAATGAGCAGTTCTTC. The rearrangement uses TRBV28 and TRBJ2-1; TRBD2 aligns across 7 bases. Germline CDR1 is MDHEN and CDR2 is SYDVKM. V lost 6 bases, J lost 0 bases, and 8 bases stayed unmatched. CDR3 length: 16 amino acids.

There are a few counts of this clone. The genes are TRBV18 and TRBJ1-2; 9 bases are shared with TRBD1. Germline V gene data show CDR1 as KGHSH and CDR2 as LQKENI. This CDR3 spans 17 amino acids. The trim removed 3 bases at V and 2 bases at J, leaving 10 bases unmatched. Here the CDR3 DNA reads TGTGCCAGCTCACCCCTCGACAGGGGGAATGTAAACTATGGCTACACCTTC. It yields the protein CASSPLDRGNVNYGYTF.

This clone was observed a handful of times. The same CDR3 is also encoded by other DNA sequences in this sample. J is TRBJ1-5 and V is TRBV30; D is undetermined. V lost 1 base, J lost 3 bases, and 4 bases lay in between. The V gene's germline CDR1 is GTSNPN and CDR2 SVGIG (reference sequence). The CDR3 length is 12 residues. The CDR3 bases are TGTGCCTGGAGTGGGGCCAATCAGCCCCAGCATTTT. It translates to CAWSGANQPQHF.